These 14 T cell receptor beta chains originate from one sample sequenced in a study of blood T cell repertoires in COVID-19. Some clones are missing from TCRdb's copy, which holds only in-frame ones; the method was immunoSEQ multiplex PCR. The data hold roughly 72,000 clones, with 82% observed a single time. Sequenced material: peripheral blood. The receptors originated from a woman of 80 years or more with acute or convalescent COVID-19.

The rearrangement joins TRBV10-3 to TRBJ1-6; TRBD1 matches 11 bases. The junction had 6 bases not matched to a gene; V was cut back by 4 bases and J by 10 bases. CDR1 is ENHRY and CDR2 is SYGVKD in the germline V gene. This CDR3 is built from 15 residues. The CDR3 DNA reads as TGTGCCATCAGTGTGGACGGGACAGGGGGGTCACCCCTCCACTTT. Protein sequence: CAISVDGTGGSPLHF.

The V gene is TRBV18, the J gene TRBJ2-7, with 7 bases lining up with TRBD2. J was trimmed by 1 base and V by 3 bases; bases with no gene match: 6. CDR3 size: 15 residues. Germline V gene lookup returns CDR1 KGHSH and CDR2 LQKENI. In DNA, the CDR3 is TGTGCCAGCTCACCGAGCCTAGCGGCTTCCTACGAGCAGTACTTC. This sequence encodes CASSPSLAASYEQYF.

CDR3 loop: CASSTTRDRGSYEQYF. The CDR3 DNA is TGTGCCAGCAGCACTACCCGGGACAGGGGCTCCTACGAGCAGTACTTC. The rearrangement links TRBV9 to TRBJ2-7, with 10 bases matching TRBD1. V shed 4 bases and J 0 bases; nucleotides not matched to a gene: 7. The CDR3 contains 16 residues. CDR1 is SGDLS, CDR2 YYNGEE, per germline.

The rearrangement links TRBV11-2 to TRBJ2-5, with 7 bases aligning to TRBD2. Per the germline V gene, CDR1 is SGHAT and CDR2 is FQNNGV. CDR3 length: 15 residues. Trimming at V came to 4 bases and at J to 5 bases, leaving 10 bases not matched to a gene. CDR3 region: CASSWGEREVETQYF. The CDR3 bases are TGTGCCAGCAGCTGGGGCGAGCGGGAAGTGGAGACCCAGTACTTC.

The rearrangement links TRBV2 to TRBJ1-1; D remains ambiguous. In germline, CDR1 is SNHLY, CDR2 FYNNEI. V dropped 7 bases and J dropped 3 bases, with 15 bases sitting between them. This CDR3 is built from 14 residues. CDR3 DNA sequence: TGTGCCAGCACCGAACAACCCCGGGACACTGAAGCTTTCTTT. This encodes CASTEQPRDTEAFF.

V is TRBV6-1 and J is TRBJ2-3; D is unclear. The CDR3 contains 16 residues. The ends were cut back, 4 bases at V and 4 bases at J, with 18 bases in the middle. The germline V gene encodes CDR1 MNHNS and CDR2 SASEGT. CDR3 in amino acids: CASSAEATPRPDTQYF. The DNA for the CDR3 is TGTGCCAGCAGTGCGGAAGCGACCCCTCGACCAGATACGCAGTATTTT.

V is TRBV29-1 and J is TRBJ2-7, with TRBD1 matching 10 bases. The V gene's germline CDR1 is SQVTM and CDR2 ANQGSEA. This CDR3 is 16 amino acids long. V shed 5 bases, J shed 4 bases, and the junction held 14 bases outside the gene matches. CDR3 region: CSVLHNPGQGFYEQYF. CDR3 DNA sequence: TGCAGCGTTTTACATAATCCGGGACAGGGGTTTTACGAGCAGTACTTC.

CDR3 nucleotide sequence: TGTGCCAGCAGTGCTTTCAACCTCCGGGACACATACAATGAGCAGTTCTTC. Its translation: CASSAFNLRDTYNEQFF. The chain recombines TRBV2 with TRBJ2-1; tentative D call: TRBD1 (6 bases). The CDR3 is made up of 17 amino acids. Looked up from germline, CDR1 is SNHLY and CDR2 is FYNNEI. Trimming took off 4 bases at V and 4 bases at J, with 20 bases between the two ends.

The chain recombines TRBV3-1 (or the pseudogene TRBV3-2) with TRBJ2-7; D not certain. The CDR3 sequence is 14 residues long. V was cut by 3 bases and J by 3 bases, with 12 bases left in between. Germline V CDR1 and CDR2: LGHDT, YNNKEL (reference sequence). CDR3 sequence: CASSHYGVDYEQYF. For the CDR3, the DNA is TGTGCCAGCAGCCACTATGGAGTGGACTACGAGCAGTACTTC.

This clone was seen only a few times. The chain couples TRBV28 to TRBJ1-5; the D is unclear. V was pared by 5 bases and J by 1 base, with 12 bases between. CDR1 is MDHEN and CDR2 is SYDVKM in the germline V gene. This CDR3 has 15 amino acids. CDR3 region: CASSVIPRSNQPQHF. For the CDR3, the DNA is TGTGCCAGCAGTGTCATACCGAGGAGCAATCAGCCCCAGCATTTT.

The chain is built from TRBV21-1 and TRBJ2-1; the table's D call TRBD2 went unverified against the DNA. TRBV21-1 is recorded as a pseudogene. The CDR3 length is 16 residues. CDR3 sequence: CASSKVGTSGYNEQFF. The CDR3 DNA sequence: TGTGCCAGCAGCAAAGTTGGGACTAGCGGCTACAATGAGCAGTTCTTC.

This clone was observed once. The genes are TRBV2 and TRBJ1-1; the D is unclear. CDR1 SNHLY and CDR2 FYNNEI come from the germline V gene. CDR3 length equals 15 residues. Trimming removed 3 bases at V and 1 base at J, with 12 bases between. CDR3 DNA: TGTGCCAGCAGTGAGACACGGTCGGAGAACACTGAAGCTTTCTTT. Translated: CASSETRSENTEAFF. Complete variable domain (other parts from reference TRBV2 and TRBJ1-1): EPEVTQTPSHQVTQMGQEVILRCVPISNHLYFYWYRQILGQKVEFLVSFYNNEISEKSEIFDDQFSVERPDGSNFTLKIRSTKLEDSAMYFCASSETRSENTEAFFGQGTRLTVV.

The J gene is TRBJ1-3, the V gene TRBV6-1, with a weak D call TRBD1 (6 bases). CDR1 and CDR2 from the germline V gene are MNHNS and SASEGT. The CDR3 length is 15 residues. Trimming took 2 bases from V and 2 from J, leaving 10 bases between them. CDR3 in amino acids: CASSEQKGAGNTIYF. The CDR3 DNA is TGTGCCAGCAGTGAACAGAAGGGGGCTGGAAACACCATATATTTT.

V usage is TRBV27 and J usage is TRBJ2-1, with 13 bases lining up with TRBD2. V dropped 2 bases and J dropped 6; count of bases not matched to a gene: 1. The V gene's germline CDR1 is MNHEY and CDR2 SMNVEV (reference sequence). The CDR3 sequence is 15 residues long. CDR3 protein: CASSLRTSGGNEQFF. CDR3 nucleotides: TGTGCCAGCAGTTTAAGGACTAGCGGGGGCAATGAGCAGTTCTTC.